This paragraph covers one TCR beta chain sequence. This CDR3 contains 18 residues. The V and J ends lost 1 base and 3 bases, in that order; junction bases with no gene match: 3. Germline assignment: CDR1 LGHNA and CDR2 YSLEER. This sample stems from a study of control samples from healthy donors and cancer patients. Libraries were prepared by immunoSEQ multiplex PCR; TCRdb keeps only in-frame clonotypes and omits some of them. Among roughly 370,000 clones listed, 90% were seen once. The V and J genes are TRBV4-3 and TRBJ2-2; TRBD2 matches 15 bases. Sample: PBMCs. This TCR was recovered from a man aged 40-49 years with head and neck cancer. The CDR3 loop is CASSQGTSGGEHTGELFF. The CDR3 nucleotides are TGCGCCAGCAGCCAAGGGACTAGCGGGGGGGAACACACCGGGGAGCTGTTTTTT.